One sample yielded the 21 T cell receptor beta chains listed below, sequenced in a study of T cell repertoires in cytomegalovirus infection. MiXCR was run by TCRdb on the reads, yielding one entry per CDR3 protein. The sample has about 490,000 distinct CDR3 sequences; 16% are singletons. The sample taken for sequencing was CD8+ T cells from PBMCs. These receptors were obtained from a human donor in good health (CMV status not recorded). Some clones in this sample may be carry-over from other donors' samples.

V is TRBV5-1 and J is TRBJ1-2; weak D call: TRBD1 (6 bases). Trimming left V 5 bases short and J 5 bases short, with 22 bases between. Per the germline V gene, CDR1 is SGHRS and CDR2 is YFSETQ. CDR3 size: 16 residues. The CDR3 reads CASRDGAAGESYGYTF. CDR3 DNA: TGCGCCAGCAGGGATGGTGCGGCAGGGGAGAGTTATGGCTACACCTTC.

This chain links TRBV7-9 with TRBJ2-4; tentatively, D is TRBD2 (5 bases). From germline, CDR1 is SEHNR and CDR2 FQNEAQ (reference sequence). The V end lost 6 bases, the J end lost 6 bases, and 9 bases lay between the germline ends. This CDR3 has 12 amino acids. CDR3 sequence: CASSLEGNIQYF. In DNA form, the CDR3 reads TGTGCCAGCAGTCTAGAGGGAAACATTCAGTACTTC.

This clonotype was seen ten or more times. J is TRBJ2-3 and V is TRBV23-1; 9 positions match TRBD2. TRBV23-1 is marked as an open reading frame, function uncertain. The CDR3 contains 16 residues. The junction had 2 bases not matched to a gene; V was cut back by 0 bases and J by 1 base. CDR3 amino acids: CASSQSKREGTDTQYF. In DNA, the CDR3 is TGCGCCAGCAGTCAATCGAAGCGGGAGGGCACAGATACGCAGTATTTT.

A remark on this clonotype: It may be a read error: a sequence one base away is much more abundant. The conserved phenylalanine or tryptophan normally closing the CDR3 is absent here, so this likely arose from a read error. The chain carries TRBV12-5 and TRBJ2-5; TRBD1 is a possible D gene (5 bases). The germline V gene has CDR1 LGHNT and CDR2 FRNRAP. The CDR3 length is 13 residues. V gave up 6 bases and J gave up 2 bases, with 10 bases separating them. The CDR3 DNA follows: TGTGCTAGTGGGGATACAGGTCAAGAGACCCAGTACTTA. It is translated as CASGDTGQETQYL.

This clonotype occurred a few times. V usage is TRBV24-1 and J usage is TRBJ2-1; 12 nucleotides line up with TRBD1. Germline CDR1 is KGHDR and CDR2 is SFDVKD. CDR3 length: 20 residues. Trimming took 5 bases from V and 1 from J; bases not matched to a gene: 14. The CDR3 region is CATSGARDRGLSPSYNEQFF. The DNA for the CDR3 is TGTGCCACCAGTGGGGCCCGGGACAGGGGGCTTTCGCCGTCCTACAATGAGCAGTTCTTC.

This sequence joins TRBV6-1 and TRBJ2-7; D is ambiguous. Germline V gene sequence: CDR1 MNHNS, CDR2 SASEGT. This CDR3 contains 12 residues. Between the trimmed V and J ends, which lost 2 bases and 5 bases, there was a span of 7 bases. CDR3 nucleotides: TGTGCCAGCAGTGAACTTTCGGACGAGCAGTACTTC. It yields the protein CASSELSDEQYF.

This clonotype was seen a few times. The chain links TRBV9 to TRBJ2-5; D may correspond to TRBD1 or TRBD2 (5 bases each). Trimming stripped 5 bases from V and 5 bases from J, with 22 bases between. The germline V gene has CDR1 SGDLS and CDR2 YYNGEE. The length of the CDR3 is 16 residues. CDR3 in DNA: TGTGCCAGCAGTTCAAGCGATGAGGGGTGGTTGGAGACCCAGTACTTC. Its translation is CASSSSDEGWLETQYF.

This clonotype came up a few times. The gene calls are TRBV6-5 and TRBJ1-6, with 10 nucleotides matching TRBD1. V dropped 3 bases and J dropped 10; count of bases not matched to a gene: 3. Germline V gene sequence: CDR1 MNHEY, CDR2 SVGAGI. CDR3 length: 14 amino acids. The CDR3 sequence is CASSYGTGESPLHF. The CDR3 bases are TGTGCCAGCAGTTATGGGACAGGGGAATCACCCCTCCACTTT.

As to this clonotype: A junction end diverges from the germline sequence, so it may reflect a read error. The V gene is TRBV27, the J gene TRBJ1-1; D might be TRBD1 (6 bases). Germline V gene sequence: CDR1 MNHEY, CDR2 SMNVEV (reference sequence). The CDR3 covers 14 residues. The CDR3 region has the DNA TGTGACAGCAGCCCAGGCAGGGGGAACACTGAAGCTTTCTTT. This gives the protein CDSSPGRGNTEAFF.

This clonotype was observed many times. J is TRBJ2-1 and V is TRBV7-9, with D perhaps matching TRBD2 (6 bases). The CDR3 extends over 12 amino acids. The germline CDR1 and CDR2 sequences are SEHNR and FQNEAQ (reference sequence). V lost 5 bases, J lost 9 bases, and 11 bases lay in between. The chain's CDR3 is CASSPMGGEQFF. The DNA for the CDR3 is TGTGCCAGCAGCCCTATGGGGGGTGAGCAGTTCTTC.

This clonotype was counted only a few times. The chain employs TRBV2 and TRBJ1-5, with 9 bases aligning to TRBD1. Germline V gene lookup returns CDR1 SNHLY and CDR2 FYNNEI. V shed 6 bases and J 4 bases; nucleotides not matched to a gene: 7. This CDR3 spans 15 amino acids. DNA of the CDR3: TGTGCCAGCAGGGACACAGGGGGCTTGAATCAGCCCCAGCATTTT. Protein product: CASRDTGGLNQPQHF.

The CDR3 spells CASSYAVTGDGSPLHF. In nucleotides, the CDR3 is TGTGCCAGCAGTTACGCGGTGACGGGGGATGGATCACCCCTCCACTTT. The rearrangement joins TRBV6-5 to TRBJ1-6, with TRBD1 as a possible D gene (5 bases). V was clipped by 2 bases and J by 10 bases, with 18 bases between them. The CDR3 covers 16 residues. Germline V gene data show CDR1 as MNHEY and CDR2 as SVGAGI.

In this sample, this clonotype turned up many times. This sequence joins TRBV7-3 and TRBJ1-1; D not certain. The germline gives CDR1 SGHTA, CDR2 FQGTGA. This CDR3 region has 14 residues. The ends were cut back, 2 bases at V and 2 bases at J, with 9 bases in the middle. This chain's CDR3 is CASSLEGVNTEAFF. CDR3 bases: TGTGCCAGCAGCTTAGAGGGTGTTAACACTGAAGCTTTCTTT.

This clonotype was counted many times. Here the CDR3 reads CASSLSGGASRDRGRQPQHF. The CDR3 nucleotides are TGTGCCAGCAGTTTAAGTGGGGGAGCGTCCCGGGACAGGGGGCGGCAGCCCCAGCATTTT. This chain joins TRBV12-3 or TRBV12-4 and TRBJ1-5; 12 nucleotides line up with TRBD1. The CDR3 consists of 20 residues. Unmatched junction bases numbered 18, after V lost 2 bases and J lost 7 bases.

The CDR3 is CASGPGTSFYEQYF. For the CDR3, the DNA is TGTGCCAGCGGACCCGGGACTAGCTTCTACGAGCAGTACTTC. The V call is TRBV27, the J call TRBJ2-7; TRBD2 aligns across 9 bases. This CDR3 is 14 amino acids long. The V segment lost 8 bases and the J segment 3 bases; nucleotides outside the gene matches: 8. CDR1 and CDR2 from the germline V gene are MNHEY and SMNVEV (reference sequence).

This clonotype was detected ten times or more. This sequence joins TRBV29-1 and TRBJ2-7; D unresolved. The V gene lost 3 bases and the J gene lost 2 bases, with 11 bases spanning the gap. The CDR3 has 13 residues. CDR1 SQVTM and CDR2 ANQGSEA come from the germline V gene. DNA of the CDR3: TGCAGCGTTGAGGGCAGCGAGCCCTACGAGCAGTACTTC. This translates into CSVEGSEPYEQYF.

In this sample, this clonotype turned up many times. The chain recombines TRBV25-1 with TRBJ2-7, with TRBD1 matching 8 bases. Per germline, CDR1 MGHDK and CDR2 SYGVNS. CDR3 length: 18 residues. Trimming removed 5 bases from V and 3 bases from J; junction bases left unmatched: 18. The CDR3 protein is CASSTRQGRSVTSYEQYF. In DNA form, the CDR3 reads TGTGCCAGCAGTACCCGACAGGGGAGGTCTGTAACTAGCTACGAGCAGTACTTC.

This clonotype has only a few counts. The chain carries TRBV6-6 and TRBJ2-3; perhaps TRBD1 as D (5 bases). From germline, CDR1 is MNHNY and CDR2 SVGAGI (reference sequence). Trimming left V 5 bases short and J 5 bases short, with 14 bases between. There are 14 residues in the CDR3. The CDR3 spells CASSSQGSRDTQYF. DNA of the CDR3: TGTGCCAGCAGTAGCCAGGGTTCCAGAGATACGCAGTATTTT.

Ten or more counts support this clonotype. CDR3: CASSLTPDSLTEAFF. The CDR3 nucleotides are TGTGCCAGCAGTTTAACCCCGGACAGCTTGACTGAAGCTTTCTTT. V gene TRBV27 combines with J gene TRBJ1-1; possible D gene TRBD1, 6 bases. Per the germline V gene, CDR1 is MNHEY and CDR2 is SMNVEV (reference sequence). The CDR3 has 15 amino acids. Deletions cut 2 bases from V and 5 bases from J, with 15 bases between.

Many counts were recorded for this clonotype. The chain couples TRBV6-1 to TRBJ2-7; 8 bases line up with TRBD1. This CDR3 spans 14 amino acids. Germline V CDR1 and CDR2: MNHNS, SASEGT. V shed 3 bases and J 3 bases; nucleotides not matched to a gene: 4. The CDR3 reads CASSDPGQDYEQYF. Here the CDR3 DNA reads TGTGCCAGCAGTGATCCGGGACAGGACTACGAGCAGTACTTC.

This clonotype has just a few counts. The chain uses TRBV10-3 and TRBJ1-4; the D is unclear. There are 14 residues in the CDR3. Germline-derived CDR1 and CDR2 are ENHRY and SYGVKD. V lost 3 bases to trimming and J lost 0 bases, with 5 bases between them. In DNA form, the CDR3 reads TGTGCCATCAGTGATGCCGCAACTAATGAAAAACTGTTTTTT. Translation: CAISDAATNEKLFF.